This TCR beta chain was profiled in a study of shared clonotypes between healthy human individuals. Study-wide background: Two women and three men aged 18 to 49 made up the donors.

Each subset's genomic DNA was split evenly across several immunoSEQ plates. Here immunoSEQ multiplex PCR was the method, and the copy in TCRdb shows in-frame clones only, minus some. The sample shows over a million clones, approximately 80% of them seen only once. V was clipped by 1 base and J by 1 base, with 9 bases between them. The CDR3 runs 15 residues. CDR1 is SGHTS and CDR2 is YDEGEE in the germline V gene. About this clone itself: The antigen remains undetermined.

Overall study results and limits: Sharing across four donors was seen in roughly 5.2% of naive CD4 clonotypes.

This receptor was obtained from a man between 18 and 29 years old in good health. Some clones in this sample may be carry-over from other donors' samples. Sequenced input: memory CD4+ T cells from PBMCs. Described subset: CD45RA-negative fraction. V is TRBV5-8 and J is TRBJ1-5; D ambiguous. DNA for the CDR3: TGTGCCAGCAGCTTGCGTCGCAGGAGCAATCAGCCCCAGCATTTT. As protein: CASSLRRRSNQPQHF.